Listed here are 29 T cell receptor beta chains from one sample, sequenced in a study of response to subunit inactivated influenza vaccine. MiXCR was run by TCRdb on the RT-PCR reads, yielding one entry per CDR3 protein. Of approximately 480,000 distinct CDR3 sequences in the sample, approximately 9.9% were seen once. Sequencing used PBMCs from blood, obtained roughly 45 days after vaccination. These receptors all stem from a man aged 45-65 years who received an inactivated influenza vaccine.

A few counts support this clonotype. J is TRBJ2-7 and V is TRBV29-1; D unresolved. Germline CDR1 and CDR2: SQVTM and ANQGSEA. Between the trimmed V and J ends, which lost 4 bases and 6 bases, there was a span of 4 bases. The CDR3 covers 9 residues. The DNA for the CDR3 is TGCAGCGTTGGAAGCGAGCAGTACTTC. It specifies CSVGSEQYF.

This chain connects TRBV20-1 to TRBJ2-7; no clear D. V lost 2 bases and J 3 bases, leaving 11 bases between the germline ends. From germline, CDR1 is DFQATT and CDR2 SNEGSKA (reference sequence). This CDR3 contains 13 residues. CDR3 protein: CSARLTDGYEQYF. CDR3 DNA: TGCAGTGCTAGACTTACGGACGGCTACGAGCAGTACTTC.

The sample holds many counts of this clonotype. The genes are TRBV6-5 and TRBJ2-2, with D unresolved. CDR1 is MNHEY and CDR2 is SVGAGI in the germline V gene. V lost 2 bases and J lost 0, with 7 bases in between. CDR3 size: 15 residues. CDR3 region: CASSYVASNTGELFF. The CDR3 bases are TGTGCCAGCAGTTACGTGGCCTCGAACACCGGGGAGCTGTTTTTT.

This clonotype showed up just a few times. This sequence joins TRBV5-5 and TRBJ1-4, with a possible D match to TRBD1 (6 bases). The V and J ends lost 2 bases and 0 bases respectively, with 8 bases between them. Germline V CDR1 and CDR2: SGHKS, YYEKEE (reference sequence). The CDR3 has 15 residues. The CDR3 loop is CASSFQGTTNEKLFF. CDR3 nucleotides: TGTGCCAGCAGCTTTCAGGGGACAACTAATGAAAAACTGTTTTTT.

This clonotype was counted many times. V gene TRBV12-3 or TRBV12-4 combines with J gene TRBJ2-5; weak D call: TRBD1 (5 bases). The CDR3 is 16 amino acids. V lost 2 bases to trimming and J lost 4 bases, with 17 bases between them. CDR3 bases: TGTGCCAGCAGTTTACTCCCAGGGAAGGGCATAGAGACCCAGTACTTC. It is translated as CASSLLPGKGIETQYF.

This clonotype was recorded many times. The genes are TRBV6-1 and TRBJ2-2; a possible D gene is TRBD1 (6 bases). This CDR3 is built from 15 residues. CDR1 and CDR2 from the germline V gene are MNHNS and SASEGT. V lost 5 bases and J 4 bases, leaving 14 bases between the germline ends. CDR3 sequence reads: CASSLGDTFTGELFF. CDR3 coding DNA: TGTGCCAGCAGTCTCGGGGACACCTTCACCGGGGAGCTGTTTTTT.

The CDR3 region has the DNA TGTGCCAGTAGTATAGGGGTCCTAGCGGGAGCTTTGGATGAGCAGTTCTTC. It specifies CASSIGVLAGALDEQFF. The chain has TRBV19 and TRBJ2-1; 10 bases align to TRBD2. Germline CDR1 is LNHDA and CDR2 is SQIVND (reference sequence). The CDR3 has 17 amino acids. V lost 1 base to trimming and J lost 8 bases; unmatched junction nucleotides: 11.

This clonotype was seen ten or more times. The V and J genes are TRBV12-3 or TRBV12-4 and TRBJ1-1; D possibly corresponds to TRBD1 (6 bases). The V gene lost 5 bases and the J gene lost 5 bases, with 9 bases spanning the gap. CDR3 size: 12 residues. The CDR3 DNA reads TGTGCCAGCAGTAAGGGGGTAACTGAAGCTTTCTTT. Encoded protein: CASSKGVTEAFF.

The gene calls are TRBV7-9 and TRBJ1-1; D is ambiguous. The CDR3 has 15 residues. CDR1 is SEHNR and CDR2 is FQNEAQ in the germline V gene (reference sequence). V dropped 3 bases and J dropped 10 bases, with 21 bases sitting between them. Here the CDR3 DNA reads TGTGCCAGCAGCTTGGCAGCGTCCCGGGTACCTAGAGCTTTCTTT. It translates to CASSLAASRVPRAFF.

This clonotype was counted only a few times. V gene TRBV10-3 combines with J gene TRBJ2-2; D is possibly TRBD2 (6 bases). The CDR3 has 15 amino acids. Germline assignment: CDR1 ENHRY and CDR2 SYGVKD. The V end was cut by 3 bases, the J end by 4 bases, with 12 bases between. CDR3 amino acids: CAISDTGSSTGELFF. The CDR3 bases are TGTGCCATCAGTGATACCGGGAGTAGCACCGGGGAGCTGTTTTTT.

This CDR3 reads CASSYTPRSPTYEQYF. For the CDR3, the DNA is TGTGCCAGCAGCTATACGCCCAGGTCCCCTACCTACGAGCAGTACTTC. This rearrangement joins TRBV7-8 to TRBJ2-7, with D unresolved. Per germline, CDR1 SGHVS and CDR2 FQNEAQ. The CDR3 is 16 amino acids. The V end lost 4 bases, the J end lost 2 bases, and 18 bases lay between the germline ends.

This rearrangement joins TRBV28 to TRBJ2-2, with 10 bases that match TRBD1. Unmatched junction bases numbered 4, after V lost 8 bases and J lost 4 bases. This CDR3 region has 14 residues. The germline V gene encodes CDR1 MDHEN and CDR2 SYDVKM. As DNA, the CDR3 is TGTGCCAGCGTCGGACAGGGGGTCACCGGGGAGCTGTTTTTT. It yields the protein CASVGQGVTGELFF. Based on the CDR3 plus reference TRBV28 and TRBJ2-2, the full variable domain is DVKVTQSSRYLVKRTGEKVFLECVQDMDHENMFWYRQDPGLGLRLIYFSYDVKMKEKGDIPEGYSVSREKKERFSLILESASTNQTSMYLCASVGQGVTGELFFGEGSRLTVL.

This rearrangement joins TRBV3-1 to TRBJ1-5; D perhaps matches TRBD1 (6 bases). CDR1 is LGHDT and CDR2 is YNNKEL in the germline V gene (reference sequence). The CDR3 sequence is 16 residues long. The germline V and J ends were trimmed by 3 bases and 0 bases, with 12 bases remaining between them. CDR3 sequence: CASSQGARRSNQPQHF. In nucleotides, the CDR3 is TGTGCCAGCAGCCAGGGGGCTCGGCGTAGCAATCAGCCCCAGCATTTT.

The chain links TRBV28 to TRBJ2-3; 12 bases agree with TRBD2. With 6 bases clipped from V and 3 bases from J, the junction kept 10 bases outside the gene matches. The CDR3 runs 17 residues. Per the germline V gene, CDR1 is MDHEN and CDR2 is SYDVKM. The CDR3 sequence: CASRPGLAGFETDTQYF. For the CDR3, the DNA is TGTGCCAGCAGGCCGGGACTAGCGGGTTTCGAAACAGATACGCAGTATTTT.

The V gene is TRBV9, the J gene TRBJ2-7; tentatively, D is TRBD2 (5 bases). With 0 bases removed from V and 2 bases from J, the gap between germline ends came to 9 bases. The CDR3 has 14 amino acids. Germline V CDR1 and CDR2: SGDLS, YYNGEE. This CDR3 is CASSVGSVAYEQYF. The CDR3 coding sequence is TGTGCCAGCAGCGTAGGTAGCGTCGCCTACGAGCAGTACTTC. Based on the CDR3 plus reference TRBV9 and TRBJ2-7, the full variable domain is DSGVTQTPKHLITATGQRVTLRCSPRSGDLSVYWYQQSLDQGLQFLIQYYNGEERAKGNILERFSAQQFPDLHSELNLSSLELGDSALYFCASSVGSVAYEQYFGPGTRLTVT.

The DNA of the CDR3 is TGTGCCAGCAATGGGGGGAGCGCAACTAATGAAAAACTGTTTTTT. This encodes CASNGGSATNEKLFF. V and J are TRBV21-1 and TRBJ1-4; TRBD1, the table's D call, was not compared with the DNA. TRBV21-1 is marked as a pseudogene. The CDR3 contains 15 residues.

This chain uses TRBV9 with TRBJ2-7; TRBD2 aligns across 13 bases. The V gene's germline CDR1 is SGDLS and CDR2 YYNGEE. This CDR3 region has 15 residues. The V and J ends lost 3 bases and 7 bases, in that order; junction bases with no gene match: 7. The CDR3 protein is CASSARTSGSGEQYF. In DNA form, the CDR3 reads TGTGCCAGCAGCGCAAGGACTAGCGGGAGTGGGGAGCAGTACTTC.

This clonotype has ten or more counts. J is TRBJ2-5 and V is TRBV25-1; D is uncertain. Looked up from germline, CDR1 is MGHDK and CDR2 is SYGVNS. V gave up 2 bases and J gave up 1 base, with 5 bases separating them. The CDR3 spans 13 residues. CDR3 coding DNA: TGTGCCAGCAGTGAAGGCAGCCAAGAGACCCAGTACTTC. It encodes CASSEGSQETQYF.

The gene calls are TRBV18 and TRBJ2-3; weak D call: TRBD1 (5 bases). Germline V gene lookup returns CDR1 KGHSH and CDR2 LQKENI. The CDR3 has 13 residues. Trimming shortened V by 7 bases and J by 5 bases, and 13 bases separated the two germline ends. The CDR3 nucleotides read TGTGCCAGCTTTAGGGGCCTAGGAGATACGCAGTATTTT. Amino acids: CASFRGLGDTQYF.

This clonotype was picked up a small number of times. For the CDR3, the DNA is TGTGCCAGCAGCCAAGAGGGTTGGATGAACACTGAAGCTTTCTTT. It yields the protein CASSQEGWMNTEAFF. The chain joins TRBV14 to TRBJ1-1; D is unclear. In germline, CDR1 is SGHDN, CDR2 FVKESK. V gave up 0 bases and J gave up 0 bases, with 8 bases separating them. The CDR3 runs 15 residues.

V is TRBV20-1 and J is TRBJ2-5, with TRBD2 matching 8 bases. Germline CDR1 is DFQATT and CDR2 is SNEGSKA (reference sequence). CDR3 length: 12 amino acids. V lost 6 bases to trimming and J lost 5 bases; unmatched junction nucleotides: 5. CDR3 sequence: CSAGGLVETQYF. Here the CDR3 DNA reads TGCAGTGCGGGGGGACTAGTGGAGACCCAGTACTTC.

This clonotype has a count of ten or more. This sequence joins TRBV20-1 and TRBJ2-3, with 13 bases lining up with TRBD2. Germline V gene sequence: CDR1 DFQATT, CDR2 SNEGSKA (reference sequence). V shed 6 bases, J shed 8 bases, and the junction held 8 bases outside the gene matches. The CDR3 runs 14 residues. This chain's CDR3 is CSARTSGGVGTQYF. CDR3 in DNA: TGCAGTGCCAGGACTAGCGGGGGAGTCGGTACGCAGTATTTT.

This clonotype turned up a few times. J is TRBJ2-7 and V is TRBV20-1; D gene unclear. Trimming left V 0 bases short and J 0 bases short, with 9 bases between. CDR1 and CDR2 (germline): DFQATT, SNEGSKA (reference sequence). This CDR3 is built from 14 residues. The CDR3 DNA is TGCAGTGCTAGAGAGGAAAGGTACTCCTACGAGCAGTACTTC. Its translation: CSAREERYSYEQYF.

The table lists this clonotype with a few counts. This sequence joins TRBV25-1 and TRBJ2-1; D assignment may be TRBD1 or TRBD2 (6 bases each). The CDR3 spans 16 residues. Trimming took off 3 bases at V and 4 bases at J, with 16 bases between the two ends. Germline V gives CDR1 MGHDK, CDR2 SYGVNS. CDR3 amino acids: CASSEPGAGKYNEQFF. The CDR3 DNA reads as TGTGCCAGCAGTGAGCCGGGGGCAGGGAAGTACAATGAGCAGTTCTTC.

V is TRBV7-2 and J is TRBJ1-2, with TRBD1 matching over 8 bases. The CDR3 contains 13 residues. From germline, CDR1 is SGHTA and CDR2 FQGNSA. The ends lost 4 bases at V and 7 bases at J; junction bases unmatched: 5. This CDR3 is CASSWQGAFGYTF. The CDR3 DNA sequence: TGTGCCAGCAGCTGGCAGGGGGCGTTTGGCTACACCTTC.

The rearrangement uses TRBV5-1 and TRBJ2-7; D possibly corresponds to TRBD2 (6 bases). The V gene lost 0 bases and the J gene lost 3 bases, with 13 bases spanning the gap. Germline values: CDR1 SGHRS, CDR2 YFSETQ. The CDR3 is 15 residues long. The CDR3 DNA follows: TGCGCCAGCAGCTTGGGGAGCGGGTCTTTCTACGAGCAGTACTTC. Encoded protein: CASSLGSGSFYEQYF.

This clonotype appeared many times. The V gene is TRBV10-3, the J gene TRBJ1-5; tentative D call: TRBD1 (5 bases). The CDR3 runs 14 residues. Germline assignment: CDR1 ENHRY and CDR2 SYGVKD. Trimming took 3 bases from V and 3 from J, leaving 9 bases between them. The CDR3 region has the DNA TGTGCCATCAGTGAAGGGACCTACAATCAGCCCCAGCATTTT. Its protein product is CAISEGTYNQPQHF.

This chain links TRBV5-1 with TRBJ1-1, with a tentative D call TRBD1 (5 bases). The CDR3 totals 16 residues. Germline values: CDR1 SGHRS, CDR2 YFSETQ. Trimming took 5 bases from V and 4 from J, leaving 21 bases between them. The CDR3 loop is CASSQGWRSVGTEAFF. The CDR3 nucleotides read TGCGCCAGCAGTCAGGGATGGCGTTCGGTAGGCACTGAAGCTTTCTTT.

This clonotype was picked up a small number of times. V is TRBV28 and J is TRBJ2-7; no definite D call. CDR1 is MDHEN, CDR2 SYDVKM, per germline. The CDR3 loop spans 13 amino acids. Trimming removed 3 bases from V and 3 bases from J, with 9 bases in between. CDR3 in DNA: TGTGCCAGCAGTTTTGGGCACAGCTACGAGCAGTACTTC. Its translation is CASSFGHSYEQYF.